The entry below gives a single T cell receptor beta chain sequence along with its context. Its antigen is not known. The data were obtained in a study of early stage breast cancer tumors. About 18-50 mg of tumor tissue was diced per sample. CDR1 SGHRS and CDR2 YFSETQ come from the germline V gene. This CDR3 has 14 amino acids. The ends lost 2 bases at V and 3 bases at J; junction bases unmatched: 2. Generated by immunoSEQ multiplex PCR, the TCRdb table keeps only in-frame clones and is missing some. The sample has roughly 10,000 clones, approximately 70% seen once; the top ten hold 7% to 9%. Study findings and constraints: Tumor and normal breast were distinguished via blood comparison in about 90% of the 16 patients. Tumors had approximately 2.6-fold higher T cell density and higher clonality than adjacent normal breast tissue.

This TCR derives from a person aged 45 to 60 with breast cancer. The chain joins TRBV5-1 to TRBJ2-3; 8 bases are shared with TRBD1. Source material: breast tumor tissue. In nucleotides, the CDR3 is TGCGCCAGCAGCTTACAGGGGGGAACAGATACGCAGTATTTT. Protein sequence: CASSLQGGTDTQYF.